What follows are 8 T cell receptor beta chains derived from one specimen sequenced in a study of long-term antiretroviral therapy in people with HIV. The assay used was immunoSEQ (version v3.0), run at survey level. Clones were read by immunoSEQ multiplex PCR, and TCRdb kept only the in-frame ones, dropping some. Of 17,000 or so clones listed, just under 80% are singletons. The sample consisted of unsorted PBMCs, taken 3.2 years after starting antiretroviral therapy. These TCRs come from a woman between 40 and 55 years old with HIV.

The genes are TRBV5-1 and TRBJ2-3; 7 bases map to TRBD1. Trimming at V came to 3 bases and at J to 0 bases, leaving 1 base not matched to a gene. The CDR3 contains 14 residues. CDR1 and CDR2 from the germline V gene are SGHRS and YFSETQ. The DNA for the CDR3 is TGCGCCAGCAGCTGGGGACAGAGCACAGATACGCAGTATTTT. It codes for CASSWGQSTDTQYF.

The chain has TRBV2 and TRBJ2-1; 7 bases match TRBD2. The V segment lost 6 bases and the J segment 6 bases; nucleotides outside the gene matches: 11. The CDR3 length is 15 residues. Germline V gene sequence: CDR1 SNHLY, CDR2 FYNNEI. The CDR3 loop reads CASSRTGGIGNEQFF. CDR3 DNA: TGTGCCAGCAGCCGAACCGGGGGGATCGGCAATGAGCAGTTCTTC.

The V and J genes are TRBV7-9 and TRBJ1-5; no clear D. Germline loops: CDR1 SEHNR, CDR2 FQNEAQ (reference sequence). V was shortened by 1 base and J by 5 bases, with 6 bases between the two germline ends. There are 13 residues in the CDR3. The CDR3 nucleotides are TGTGCCAGCAGCTTAGACCTCCATCAGCCCCAGCATTTT. This encodes CASSLDLHQPQHF.

J is TRBJ2-5 and V is TRBV10-3; 11 bases agree with TRBD2. Unmatched junction bases numbered 10, after V lost 2 bases and J lost 5 bases. The CDR3 runs 17 residues. CDR1 is ENHRY and CDR2 is SYGVKD in the germline V gene. CDR3 DNA: TGTGCCATCAGTGAGGGTATTAGCGGGGGGGCCAGGGAGACCCAGTACTTC. Its translation: CAISEGISGGARETQYF.

The rearrangement uses TRBV5-1 and TRBJ1-5, with 9 bases matching TRBD1. Germline CDR1 SGHRS, CDR2 YFSETQ. There are 15 residues in the CDR3. V shed 4 bases and J 3 bases; nucleotides not matched to a gene: 5. The CDR3 protein is CASSPGTGFNQPQHF. The CDR3 DNA reads TGCGCCAGCAGCCCCGGGACAGGGTTCAATCAGCCCCAGCATTTT. The entire variable domain, with the rest obtained from reference TRBV5-1 and TRBJ1-5, is as follows: KAGVTQTPRYLIKTRGQQVTLSCSPISGHRSVSWYQQTPGQGLQFLFEYFSETQRNKGNFPGRFSGRQFSNSRSEMNVSTLELGDSALYLCASSPGTGFNQPQHFGDGTRLSIL.

The rearrangement joins TRBV5-1 to TRBJ2-5; 10 positions agree with TRBD1. The germline V gene has CDR1 SGHRS and CDR2 YFSETQ. The CDR3 runs to 15 residues. The ends lost 2 bases at V and 3 bases at J; junction bases unmatched: 4. CDR3 sequence (DNA): TGCGCCAGCAGCTTCGCCGGGACAGGGGAAGAGACCCAGTACTTC. It specifies CASSFAGTGEETQYF.

The genes are TRBV28 and TRBJ1-1; D is ambiguous. Trimming left V 2 bases short and J 1 base short, with 8 bases between. The CDR3 is 14 residues long. Per the germline V gene, CDR1 is MDHEN and CDR2 is SYDVKM. As DNA, the CDR3 is TGTGCCAGCAGTTTACGACCTGGGAACACTGAAGCTTTCTTT. Protein sequence: CASSLRPGNTEAFF.

This CDR3 reads CASTPWGRGQGVAGYTF. DNA for the CDR3: TGTGCCAGCACCCCATGGGGCCGGGGACAGGGGGTTGCTGGCTACACCTTC. The V gene is TRBV5-6, the J gene TRBJ1-2; 11 bases align to TRBD1. Trimming took 6 bases from V and 7 from J; bases not matched to a gene: 17. CDR1 SGHDT and CDR2 YYEEEE come from the germline V gene. The CDR3 has 17 amino acids.